The clone carrying this TCR beta chain was picked up a small number of times. Antigen: not known. These data originate in a study of response to subunit inactivated influenza vaccine. Study-wide results and limits: Authors proposed each seasonal influenza vaccination draws in few new T cells.

This CDR3 is built from 14 residues. CDR1 MGHDK and CDR2 SYGVNS come from the germline V gene. V was clipped by 5 bases and J by 6 bases; unmatched bases: 7. From the RT-PCR reads, TCRdb called clonotypes with MiXCR, one entry per CDR3 protein. Of roughly 700,000 distinct CDR3 sequences in the sample, 14% were seen once. The sequences come from PBMCs from blood, collected 14 to 15 days before vaccination. The V gene is TRBV25-1, the J gene TRBJ1-2, with 9 bases fitting TRBD1. The TCR sequence derives from a man aged 45-65 years who received an inactivated influenza vaccine. CDR3 bases: TGTGCCAGCAGTCTGACAGGGGGAGCGAATGGCTACACCTTC. The encoded protein is CASSLTGGANGYTF.